The 18 T cell receptor beta chains reported below all come from one sample, sequenced in a study of CXCR3-negative and CXCR3-positive naive CD8 T cells. Overall study results and limits: Comparison of naive cells showed more hydrophobic TRB CDR3s in CXCR3-positive than in CXCR3-negative naive cells.

The antigens of these receptors remain unknown. The libraries of TRB cDNA were prepared using 5' RACE with UMI labels. TCRdb reprocessed the 5' RACE reads, with one entry per CDR3 protein and no DNA. This table lists around 160,000 distinct CDR3 sequences. The sample was naive CXCR3+ CD8+ T cells from blood. Subset reported: CD45RO-CCR7+CD27+CD95- naive CD8+ T cells expressing CXCR3 (TNR3+). These receptors were taken from a human donor in good health. Some clones in this sample may be carry-over from other donors' samples.

The rearrangement links TRBV10-3 to TRBJ2-5. CDR1 and CDR2 from the germline V gene are ENHRY and SYGVKD. The CDR3 runs 14 residues. The CDR3 sequence: CAISPQAGQETQYF.

The chain recombines TRBV11-1 with TRBJ2-5; with no DNA, the TCRdb D assignment of TRBD1 cannot be verified. The CDR3 contains 15 residues. Germline lookup yields CDR1 SGHAT and CDR2 FQDESV (reference sequence). The CDR3 protein is CASSFHGTGGETQYF.

J is TRBJ1-5 and V is TRBV6-2 or TRBV6-3; the TCRdb call, TRBD1, lacks DNA for checking. CDR1 is MNHEY and CDR2 is SVGEGT in the germline V gene. The CDR3 length is 16 residues. CDR3 in amino acids: CASSPLWTPNNQPQHF.

The chain is built from TRBV5-1 and TRBJ2-7; TCRdb proposes TRBD2, but this gene call is untestable without DNA. CDR1 and CDR2 (germline): SGHRS, YFSETQ. The CDR3 totals 15 residues. CDR3: CASSEAGTESYEQYF.

The chain couples TRBV29-1 to TRBJ2-2; TCRdb proposes TRBD1, but this gene call is untestable without DNA. Germline CDR1 reads SQVTM; CDR2 reads ANQGSEA. This CDR3 spans 16 amino acids. This chain's CDR3 is CSVASSGRGDTGELFF.

The rearrangement joins TRBV4-2 to TRBJ2-1; the TRBD2 assignment by TCRdb is unverifiable without DNA. Germline V lookup: CDR1 LGHNA, CDR2 YNFKEQ. The CDR3 contains 17 residues. This CDR3 reads CASSQDPGGSARDEQFF.

The rearrangement links TRBV12-3 or TRBV12-4 to TRBJ1-1. The CDR3 length is 16 residues. The CDR3 sequence is CASSHELGVMNTEAFF.

The chain combines TRBV29-1 with TRBJ2-7; the D call of TRBD1 rests on TCRdb alone, since no DNA is present to check it. Germline CDR1 SQVTM, CDR2 ANQGSEA. The CDR3 runs 13 residues. CDR3 amino acids: CSVGQGDAYEQYF.

The chain has TRBV2 and TRBJ2-7; without DNA, the TCRdb call of TRBD1 cannot be checked. The CDR3 sequence is 16 residues long. The germline V gene encodes CDR1 SNHLY and CDR2 FYNNEI. The CDR3 reads CASSEGGQPQTYEQYF.

The rearrangement links TRBV29-1 to TRBJ2-7; lacking DNA, the TRBD1 call made by TCRdb goes unchecked. Germline values: CDR1 SQVTM, CDR2 ANQGSEA. This CDR3 has 15 residues. The CDR3 sequence: CSVEDRARGYYEQYF.

This chain links TRBV6-2 or TRBV6-3 with TRBJ2-5. The CDR3 totals 13 residues. CDR1 MNHEY and CDR2 SVGEGT come from the germline V gene. The CDR3 sequence: CASSPPYQETQYF.

The chain uses TRBV12-3 or TRBV12-4 and TRBJ1-2; TCRdb's assignment of TRBD1 cannot be checked, as there is no DNA. This CDR3 spans 13 amino acids. CDR3 region: CASSLAGGAGYTF.

This sequence joins TRBV3-1 and TRBJ2-1; absent DNA, TCRdb's TRBD2 call cannot be checked. Germline CDR1 and CDR2: LGHDT and YNNKEL (reference sequence). The CDR3 is made up of 20 amino acids. This CDR3 is CASSHTTSGIYLSSYNEQLF.

The chain links TRBV5-1 to TRBJ2-1; TCRdb names TRBD2, which stays unverified in the absence of DNA. The germline V gene has CDR1 SGHRS and CDR2 YFSETQ. The CDR3 extends over 16 amino acids. The CDR3 sequence is CASRDPLAAFYNEQFF.

V is TRBV7-9 and J is TRBJ1-5; lacking DNA, the TRBD1 call made by TCRdb goes unchecked. Germline V lookup: CDR1 SEHNR, CDR2 FQNEAQ (reference sequence). The length of the CDR3 is 14 residues. The CDR3 loop reads CASSLQGSNQPQHF. Full variable domain (rest looked up from reference TRBV7-9 and TRBJ1-5): DTGVSQNPRHKITKRGQNVTFRCDPISEHNRLYWYRQTLGQGPEFLTYFQNEAQLEKSRLLSDRFSAERPKGSFSTLEIQRTEQGDSAMYLCASSLQGSNQPQHFGDGTRLSIL.

The rearrangement links TRBV28 to TRBJ1-6. Germline lookup yields CDR1 MDHEN and CDR2 SYDVKM. CDR3 size: 18 residues. The CDR3 loop reads CASSFSGGGGSYNSPLHF.

CDR3: CASSEYILGTGVRYGYTF. The V and J genes are TRBV25-1 and TRBJ1-2; the TCRdb call, TRBD1, lacks DNA for checking. CDR3 length: 18 amino acids. Germline CDR1 and CDR2: MGHDK and SYGVNS.

V usage is TRBV29-1 and J usage is TRBJ1-5. This CDR3 has 13 residues. CDR1 is SQVTM and CDR2 is ANQGSEA in the germline V gene. The CDR3 spells CSVEDGGNQPQHF.